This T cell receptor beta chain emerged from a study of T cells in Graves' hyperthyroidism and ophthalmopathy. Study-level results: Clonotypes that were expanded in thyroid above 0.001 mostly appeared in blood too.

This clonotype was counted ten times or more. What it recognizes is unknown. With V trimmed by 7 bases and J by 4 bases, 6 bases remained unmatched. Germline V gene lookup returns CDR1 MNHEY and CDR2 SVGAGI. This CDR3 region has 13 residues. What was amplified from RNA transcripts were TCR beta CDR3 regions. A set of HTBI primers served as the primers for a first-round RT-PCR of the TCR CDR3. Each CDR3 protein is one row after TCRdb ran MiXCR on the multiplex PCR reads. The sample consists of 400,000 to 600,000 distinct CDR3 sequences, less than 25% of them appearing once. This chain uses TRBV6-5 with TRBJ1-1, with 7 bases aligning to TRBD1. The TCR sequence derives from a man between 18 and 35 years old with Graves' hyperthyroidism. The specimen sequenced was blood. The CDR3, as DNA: TGTGCCAGCATTAGACAGGGCGGCACTGAAGCTTTCTTT. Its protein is CASIRQGGTEAFF.